A selection of T cell receptor beta chains follows, all from one sample in a study of regulatory T cells in long-lasting Graves disease. TCRdb ran MiXCR on the multiplex PCR reads and lists one entry per CDR3 protein. The sample contains 550,000 to 600,000 distinct CDR3 sequences, 15% to 20% of which appear only once. This sample also appeared in a second study, on T cells in Graves' hyperthyroidism and ophthalmopathy.

The source was peripheral blood mononuclear cells (PBMCs), collected at new diagnosis, from a patient treated with antithyroid drugs. Every receptor here comes from a man younger than 35 with Graves disease. The CDR3 runs from the conserved cysteine through the conserved F or W. The D gene is left open where the match is weak. Not every row has a clone size; where given, it reads once, few, many or a size class.

d_gene,abundance,j_gene,v_gene,CDR3aa,CDR3nt
TRBD2,NA,TRBJ2-7,TRBV24-1,CAIGGAGDSEQYF,TGTGCCATCGGGGGAGCGGGAGACTCCGAGCAGTACTTC
NA,few,TRBJ1-2,TRBV28,CASSLPQYGYTF,TGTGCCAGCAGTCTACCCCAGTATGGCTACACCTTC
TRBD2,many,TRBJ2-1,TRBV6-2/TRBV6-3,CASSFRDPGFVLRREGNEQFF,TGTGCCAGCAGTTTTCGGGACCCGGGGTTTGTTCTTCGGCGGGAGGGCAATGAGCAGTTCTTC
NA,many,TRBJ2-3,TRBV20-1,CSARDSGAGSNPSTDTQYF,TGCAGTGCTAGAGATAGTGGGGCGGGTTCCAACCCTAGCACAGATACGCAGTATTTT
TRBD1,many,TRBJ1-5,TRBV13,CASSAQGEQPQHF,TGTGCCAGCAGCGCCCAGGGGGAGCAGCCCCAGCATTTT
NA,many,TRBJ2-5,TRBV30,CAWSVGLSGQETQYF,TGTGCCTGGAGTGTAGGGCTTTCAGGGCAAGAGACCCAGTACTTC
TRBD2,many,TRBJ2-3,TRBV11-2,CASSLGTSGKETDTQYF,TGTGCCAGCAGCTTAGGGACTAGCGGGAAGGAGACAGATACGCAGTATTTT
NA,many,TRBJ2-1,TRBV7-9,CASSLPYKEQFF,TGTGCCAGCAGCTTGCCTTATAAGGAGCAGTTCTTC
TRBD2,NA,TRBJ2-5,TRBV5-1,CASSLGTSGSGETQYF,TGCGCCAGCAGCTTGGGGACTAGCGGGAGCGGAGAGACCCAGTACTTC
NA,many,TRBJ2-5,TRBV29-1,CSVGGTAGGETQYF,TGCAGCGTGGGCGGGACCGCAGGTGGAGAGACCCAGTACTTC
TRBD2,many,TRBJ2-1,TRBV11-2,CASSLGASGRDEQFF,TGTGCCAGCAGCTTAGGTGCTAGCGGGAGGGATGAGCAGTTCTTC
NA,many,TRBJ2-5,TRBV2,CASNGNFQETQYF,TGTGCCAGCAACGGGAACTTCCAAGAGACCCAGTACTTC
NA,few,TRBJ2-1,TRBV7-2,CASSNAAKRPFEQFF,TGTGCCAGCAGCAACGCCGCCAAACGACCATTCGAGCAGTTCTTC
NA,few,TRBJ1-4,TRBV30,CAWNQGAEKLFF,TGTGCCTGGAACCAGGGTGCTGAAAAACTGTTTTTT
NA,many,TRBJ1-1,TRBV9,CASSVVLAGTEAFF,TGTGCCAGCAGCGTAGTACTGGCAGGGACTGAGGCTTTCTTT
NA,NA,TRBJ1-4,TRBV6-5,CASSYSSLPSEKLFF,TGTGCCAGCAGTTACTCGTCCCTCCCATCTGAAAAACTGTTTTTT
NA,few,TRBJ1-5,TRBV18,CASSPRVAKNSNQPQHF,TGTGCCAGCTCACCACGGGTCGCTAAGAATAGCAATCAGCCCCAGCATTTT
TRBD1,NA,TRBJ2-7,TRBV5-6,CASSFRQGFHEQYF,TGTGCCAGCAGCTTTCGACAGGGGTTTCACGAGCAGTACTTC
TRBD1,many,TRBJ1-1,TRBV2,CASSELPGGMNTEAFF,TGTGCCAGCAGTGAGCTCCCAGGGGGCATGAACACTGAAGCTTTCTTT
NA,NA,TRBJ2-3,TRBV24-1,CATSDGRLGTDTQYF,TGTGCCACCAGTGACGGACGACTAGGCACAGATACGCAGTATTTT
TRBD1,many,TRBJ1-1,TRBV20-1,CSARETGGNTEAFF,TGCAGTGCTAGAGAGACAGGGGGAAACACTGAAGCTTTCTTT
TRBD2,NA,TRBJ2-3,TRBV11-2,CASSSLGGLGTDTQYF,TGTGCCAGCAGCTCGCTCGGGGGGTTGGGCACAGATACGCAGTATTTT
NA,many,TRBJ2-3,TRBV5-1,CASSLGLPADTQYF,TGCGCCAGCAGCCTGGGACTGCCGGCAGATACGCAGTATTTT
TRBD1,few,TRBJ2-1,TRBV20-1,CSASKTGQGYNEQFF,TGCAGTGCTAGTAAGACGGGACAGGGCTACAATGAGCAGTTCTTC
NA,once,TRBJ1-1,TRBV6-2/TRBV6-3,CAGRQYQGNTEAFF,TGTGCCGGCCGACAATACCAGGGGAACACTGAAGCTTTCTTT
TRBD1,many,TRBJ2-7,TRBV20-1,CSASVRTGVYEQYF,TGCAGTGCTAGTGTCCGTACAGGGGTCTACGAGCAGTACTTC
TRBD1,many,TRBJ1-2,TRBV27,CASSSGATGGHYGYTF,TGTGCCAGCAGTTCCGGAGCGACAGGGGGGCACTATGGCTACACCTTC
TRBD1,NA,TRBJ1-4,TRBV13,CASRISGGEKLFF,TGTGCCAGCAGGATCTCAGGGGGTGAAAAACTGTTTTTT
TRBD2,NA,TRBJ2-3,TRBV5-1,CASILLAGPTDTQYF,TGTGCCAGCATTCTCCTAGCGGGACCCACAGATACGCAGTATTTT
NA,many,TRBJ2-3,TRBV28,CASSQTRDTQYF,TGTGCCAGCAGCCAGACCAGGGATACGCAGTATTTT
NA,few,TRBJ1-1,TRBV9,CASSPHRGSDTEAFF,TGTGCCAGCAGCCCACATCGGGGGTCGGACACTGAAGCTTTCTTT
NA,NA,TRBJ2-6,TRBV19,CASNGGVYSGANVLTF,TGTGCCAGTAACGGCGGGGTATACTCTGGGGCCAACGTCCTGACTTTC
NA,few,TRBJ1-1,TRBV7-3,CASSLNSGVTEAFF,TGTGCCAGCAGCTTAAATTCTGGCGTCACTGAAGCTTTCTTT
NA,few,TRBJ1-6,TRBV4-1,CASSQVPLTAGGTNSPLHF,TGCGCCAGCAGCCAAGTTCCCCTGACAGCCGGTGGTACTAATTCACCCCTCCACTTT
NA,NA,TRBJ1-2,TRBV6-1,CASSEGEEYYGYTF,TGTGCCAGCAGTGAAGGCGAGGAATACTATGGCTACACCTTC
NA,few,TRBJ1-3,TRBV12-3/TRBV12-4,CASRTGQSSGNTIYF,TGTGCCAGCAGAACCGGACAGAGCTCTGGAAACACCATATATTTT
TRBD1,many,TRBJ2-7,TRBV28,CASTLPGTGFEQYF,TGTGCCAGCACCCTCCCCGGGACAGGGTTCGAGCAGTACTTC
NA,NA,TRBJ2-1,TRBV5-1,CASSWDRRSSYNEQFF,TGCGCCAGCAGTTGGGATCGACGTAGCTCCTACAATGAGCAGTTCTTC
NA,few,TRBJ2-2,TRBV9,CASSARESGELFF,TGTGCCAGCAGCGCACGGGAGTCCGGGGAGCTGTTTTTT
NA,NA,TRBJ1-1,TRBV18,CASSPLSGQNAEAFF,TGTGCCAGCTCACCACTAAGTGGACAGAACGCTGAAGCTTTCTTT
NA,many,TRBJ2-1,TRBV19,CASSGEALFYNEQFF,TGTGCCAGTAGCGGGGAGGCCTTATTCTACAATGAGCAGTTCTTC
NA,once,TRBJ2-5,TRBV2,CASSGDTETQYF,TGTGCCAGCAGTGGGGACACCGAGACCCAGTACTTC
NA,NA,TRBJ1-6,TRBV5-8,CASSPRGRVDSPLHF,TGTGCCAGCAGCCCCCGGGGCAGGGTGGATTCACCCCTCCACTTT
TRBD1,few,TRBJ1-3,TRBV7-9,CASSLRGHAGNTIYF,TGTGCCAGCAGCTTAAGGGGGCATGCTGGAAACACCATATATTTT
NA,few,TRBJ2-3,TRBV5-1,CASSLGGLAKDTQYF,TGCGCCAGCAGCTTGGGCGGACTCGCTAAGGATACGCAGTATTTT
NA,many,TRBJ1-1,TRBV5-1,CASHPGWGDLLVNTEAFF,TGCGCCAGCCACCCAGGCTGGGGCGACCTTTTGGTGAACACTGAAGCTTTCTTT
TRBD1,many,TRBJ1-5,TRBV5-1,CASSSGGASNQPQHF,TGCGCCAGCAGCTCAGGGGGGGCAAGCAATCAGCCCCAGCATTTT
NA,few,TRBJ2-1,TRBV27,CASFPPYNEQFF,TGTGCCAGTTTCCCCCCATACAATGAGCAGTTCTTC
TRBD1,many,TRBJ2-1,TRBV12-3/TRBV12-4,CASSLSVGQAQFF,TGTGCCAGCAGTTTATCGGTCGGACAGGCGCAGTTCTTC
NA,many,TRBJ2-5,TRBV20-1,CSARDRMGGETQYF,TGCAGTGCTAGAGATAGGATGGGGGGAGAGACCCAGTACTTC
TRBD2,many,TRBJ2-1,TRBV12-5,CASGRGLAASYNEQFF,TGTGCTAGTGGGCGGGGACTAGCGGCATCCTACAATGAGCAGTTCTTC
TRBD1,NA,TRBJ2-7,TRBV13,CASSEGQGFSYEQYF,TGTGCCAGCAGCGAAGGACAGGGGTTCTCCTACGAGCAGTACTTC
NA,many,TRBJ2-7,TRBV28,CASRLARGRYEQYF,TGTGCCAGCAGGCTGGCTAGAGGCCGTTACGAGCAGTACTTC